This TCR beta chain was sequenced during a study of OX40 agonist ivuxolimab in advanced cancers. TCRdb's copy holds only in-frame clones and misses some; the assay was immunoSEQ multiplex PCR. The sample holds more than 90,000 clones, roughly four fifths seen once. Autoimmune disease history or systemic immunosuppression excluded patients. The germline V and J ends were trimmed by 8 bases and 7 bases, with 8 bases remaining between them. Germline CDR1 is MNHEY and CDR2 is SVGAGI. The CDR3 is 10 amino acids. This chain links TRBV6-5 with TRBJ2-5; D gene uncertain. This sequence was found in an adult with an advanced solid tumor such as melanoma, head and neck, liver or kidney cancer. The sample consisted of CD4+ or CD8+ T cells sorted from blood, taken in a trial of the OX40 agonist ivuxolimab. In DNA, the CDR3 is TGTGCCAGCCTCCTTTCGACCCAGTACTTC. It specifies CASLLSTQYF.